A selection of T cell receptor beta chains follows, all from one sample in a study of CD8 T cells in ankylosing spondylitis. MiXCR, applied by TCRdb to the 5' RACE reads, yields one record per CDR3 protein. Altogether around 140,000 distinct CDR3 sequences are present, approximately 17% being singletons, with the ten largest covering 30% to 35%. The source material was blood, either unsorted or a sorted T cell fraction (not recorded which). These receptors were collected from a male donor with ankylosing spondylitis. CDR3s include the opening cysteine and the closing phenylalanine or tryptophan. The D gene is left open where the match is weak. Clone size is not always given. Where it is, it says once, few, many or a class for expanded clones.

clone_size	d_call	j_call	v_call	cdr3_aa	cdr3_nt
NA	NA	TRBJ1-6	TRBV4-1	CASSQGQSSYNSPLHF	TGCGCCAGCAGCCAAGGACAGAGCTCCTATAATTCACCCCTCCACTTT
few	NA	TRBJ2-2	TRBV28	CASSSLRQPTGELFF	TGTGCCAGCAGTTCCCTTAGGCAACCTACCGGGGAGCTGTTTTTT
NA	TRBD1	TRBJ2-3	TRBV28	CASRTQGAPTDTQYF	TGTGCCAGCAGAACGCAGGGGGCTCCCACAGATACGCAGTATTTT
NA	NA	TRBJ2-7	TRBV7-9	CASSFTSPGGGEQYF	TGTGCCAGCAGCTTCACTTCACCGGGTGGAGGCGAGCAGTACTTC
NA	NA	TRBJ2-2	TRBV27	CASSNYRRTGELFF	TGTGCCAGCAGCAACTACAGGCGCACCGGGGAGCTGTTTTTT
many	NA	TRBJ2-1	TRBV7-2	CASSLVPVSLDGRITNEQFF	TGTGCCAGCAGCTTAGTGCCCGTCTCCCTCGACGGTCGGATTACCAATGAGCAGTTCTTC
few	TRBD2	TRBJ2-1	TRBV9	CASSVASGSGNEQFF	TGTGCCAGCAGCGTAGCTAGCGGGTCCGGGAATGAGCAGTTCTTC
few	TRBD1	TRBJ2-1	TRBV12-3/TRBV12-4	CASSPGAGGLNEQFF	TGTGCCAGCAGTCCTGGGGCAGGGGGCTTGAATGAGCAGTTCTTC
many	NA	TRBJ1-1	TRBV4-2	CASSHPSLNTEAFF	TGTGCCAGCAGCCACCCTAGCTTGAACACTGAAGCTTTCTTT
NA	TRBD1	TRBJ1-4	TRBV5-4	CASSTSTGHEKLFF	TGTGCCAGCAGCACGTCGACAGGGCATGAAAAACTGTTTTTT
NA	NA	TRBJ2-1	TRBV7-9	CASSFLDNEQFF	TGTGCCAGCAGCTTTCTCGACAATGAGCAGTTCTTC
NA	NA	TRBJ2-7	TRBV30	CAWTTGFNHEQYF	TGTGCCTGGACCACAGGGTTTAACCACGAGCAGTACTTC
NA	NA	TRBJ1-2	TRBV19	CASSTLREVYGYTF	TGTGCCAGTAGTACCCTGAGAGAAGTCTATGGCTACACCTTC
NA	TRBD1	TRBJ2-1	TRBV7-9	CASSLVGQGHEQFF	TGTGCCAGCAGCTTAGTAGGACAGGGCCATGAGCAGTTCTTC
few	NA	TRBJ1-4	TRBV6-5	CASSYSNHINEKLFF	TGTGCCAGCAGTTACTCGAACCACATTAACGAAAAACTGTTTTTT
NA	NA	TRBJ2-2	TRBV20-1	CSASEGGTTNTGELFF	TGCAGTGCTAGTGAAGGAGGGACCACGAACACCGGGGAGCTGTTTTTT